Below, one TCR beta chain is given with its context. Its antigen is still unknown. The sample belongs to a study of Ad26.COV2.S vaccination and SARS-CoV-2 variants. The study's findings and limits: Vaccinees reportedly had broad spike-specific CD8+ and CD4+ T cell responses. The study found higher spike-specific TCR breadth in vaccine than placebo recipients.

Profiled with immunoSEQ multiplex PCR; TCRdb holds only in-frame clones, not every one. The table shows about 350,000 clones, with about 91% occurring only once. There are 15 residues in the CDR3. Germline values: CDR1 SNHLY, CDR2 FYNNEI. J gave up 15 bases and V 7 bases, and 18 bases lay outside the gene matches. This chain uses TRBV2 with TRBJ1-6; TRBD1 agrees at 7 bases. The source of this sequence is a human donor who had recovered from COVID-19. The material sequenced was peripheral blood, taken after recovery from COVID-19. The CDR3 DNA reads TGTGCCAGCACAGGGAGGGACAGTGGTAAGGCCCACCTCCACTTT. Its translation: CASTGRDSGKAHLHF.